The 31 T cell receptor beta chains below come from one sample, sequenced in a study of blood T cell repertoires in COVID-19. Assay used: immunoSEQ multiplex PCR; TCRdb lists only in-frame clones, some missing. The data show about 190,000 clones, more than 60% seen once. The sample was peripheral blood. These receptors were obtained from a woman in her 50s with acute or convalescent COVID-19.

This chain joins TRBV9 and TRBJ2-7; 7 positions agree with TRBD1. V trimming: 3 bases; J trimming: 6 bases; junction bases outside the gene matches: 9. Germline values: CDR1 SGDLS, CDR2 YYNGEE. CDR3 size: 14 residues. In DNA form, the CDR3 reads TGTGCCAGCAGCGCAACAGGGGTTTGGGGCGAGCAGTACTTC. This codes for CASSATGVWGEQYF.

CDR3 nucleotides: TGTGCCAGCAGGACTCGTATGGAGTCACAAGGCTACACCTTC. Translated: CASRTRMESQGYTF. This chain connects TRBV28 to TRBJ1-2; D unclear. Germline V gives CDR1 MDHEN, CDR2 SYDVKM. V was clipped by 6 bases and J by 8 bases, with 19 bases between them. The CDR3 spans 14 residues.

This chain uses TRBV6-5 with TRBJ1-2, with 7 bases that match TRBD1. V shed 7 bases and J 5 bases; nucleotides not matched to a gene: 13. CDR3 length: 15 amino acids. Per germline, CDR1 MNHEY and CDR2 SVGAGI. The CDR3 region is CASTREPGGIYGYTF. The CDR3 DNA reads as TGTGCCAGCACTCGCGAACCAGGGGGGATTTATGGCTACACCTTC.

The CDR3 sequence: CASSITGGRNPYEQYF. The CDR3, as DNA: TGTGCCAGCAGTATCACAGGGGGTCGAAATCCCTACGAGCAGTACTTC. The chain joins TRBV27 to TRBJ2-7; 8 positions match TRBD1. Trimming cost V 5 bases and J 2 bases; bases outside gene matches: 11. CDR3 length: 16 amino acids. CDR1 MNHEY and CDR2 SMNVEV come from the germline V gene (reference sequence).

The CDR3 is CASSLGQVGPANTEAFF. Here the CDR3 DNA reads TGCGCCAGCAGCTTGGGGCAGGTTGGGCCTGCGAACACTGAAGCTTTCTTT. V is TRBV5-1 and J is TRBJ1-1; D gene ambiguous. With 0 bases removed from V and 1 base from J, the gap between germline ends came to 16 bases. The CDR3 contains 17 residues. Germline CDR1 and CDR2: SGHRS and YFSETQ. The variable domain in full, with the rest retrieved from reference TRBV5-1 and TRBJ1-1, is KAGVTQTPRYLIKTRGQQVTLSCSPISGHRSVSWYQQTPGQGLQFLFEYFSETQRNKGNFPGRFSGRQFSNSRSEMNVSTLELGDSALYLCASSLGQVGPANTEAFFGQGTRLTVV.

This sequence joins TRBV5-4 and TRBJ1-1; TRBD1 aligns across 11 bases. The germline gives CDR1 SGHNT, CDR2 YYREEE (reference sequence). The CDR3 contains 17 residues. Trimming at V came to 4 bases and at J to 3 bases, leaving 11 bases not matched to a gene. CDR3 protein: CASSRNAPGQGDTEAFF. DNA for the CDR3: TGTGCCAGCAGCCGGAACGCTCCGGGACAGGGGGACACTGAAGCTTTCTTT.

The chain uses TRBV28 and TRBJ2-1; 7 bases map to TRBD2. The CDR3 length is 15 residues. Germline loops: CDR1 MDHEN, CDR2 SYDVKM. Trimming at V came to 4 bases and at J to 4 bases, leaving 7 bases not matched to a gene. CDR3: CASSSSRDYYNEQFF. In DNA form, the CDR3 reads TGTGCCAGCAGTTCGTCCCGGGACTATTACAATGAGCAGTTCTTC.

The CDR3, as DNA: TGTGCCAGCAGTGAGCACGGGGGCTCTGGGGCCAACGTCCTGACTTTC. Its translation is CASSEHGGSGANVLTF. J is TRBJ2-6 and V is TRBV6-1; a weak D match, TRBD2 (6 bases). CDR1 is MNHNS, CDR2 SASEGT, per germline. There are 16 residues in the CDR3. Trimming stripped 3 bases from V and 0 bases from J, with 9 bases between.

The chain links TRBV5-8 to TRBJ1-1; D unresolved. V was shortened by 5 bases and J by 6 bases, with 11 bases between the two germline ends. CDR3 length: 12 amino acids. The germline CDR1 and CDR2 sequences are SGHTS and YDEGEE. The CDR3 region has the DNA TGTGCCAGCAGTTCGGGGTGGGCTGAAGCTTTCTTT. Amino acid sequence: CASSSGWAEAFF.

This clone has just one count. V gene TRBV12-3 or TRBV12-4 combines with J gene TRBJ1-5, with 7 bases aligning to TRBD1. This CDR3 has 13 residues. V was pared by 1 base and J by 7 bases, with 1 base of the junction left unmatched. The CDR3 region has the DNA TGTGCCAGCAGTTTAGAGGGGGCCCAGCCCCAGCATTTT. This sequence encodes CASSLEGAQPQHF.

V gene TRBV14 combines with J gene TRBJ1-2, with D possibly being TRBD1 (6 bases). Trimming took off 4 bases at V and 7 bases at J, with 19 bases between the two ends. Looked up from germline, CDR1 is SGHDN and CDR2 is FVKESK. The CDR3 has 15 residues. The CDR3 sequence: CASSPRWGPLSGYTF. The CDR3 bases are TGTGCCAGCAGCCCCAGGTGGGGGCCATTGAGTGGCTACACCTTC.

This sequence joins TRBV5-1 and TRBJ2-1; D call uncertain. V dropped 2 bases and J dropped 5 bases, with 8 bases sitting between them. CDR1 SGHRS and CDR2 YFSETQ come from the germline V gene. The CDR3 totals 13 residues. The chain's CDR3 is CASSLVQNNEQFF. The CDR3 DNA reads TGCGCCAGCAGCTTAGTACAGAACAATGAGCAGTTCTTC.

This clone was seen only a few times. In DNA form, the CDR3 reads TGTGCCAGCAGCCTGAGTCCGGGGGGCGCTGGAAACACCATATATTTT. This codes for CASSLSPGGAGNTIYF. This chain joins TRBV3-1 (or the pseudogene TRBV3-2) and TRBJ1-3; D is possibly TRBD1 (6 bases). The CDR3 extends over 16 amino acids. Looked up from germline, CDR1 is LGHDT and CDR2 is YNNKEL (reference sequence). V was trimmed by 4 bases and J by 2 bases, leaving 15 bases between them.

As DNA, the CDR3 is TGTGCCAGCAGTGAATTTCAGGGGCCTCGGGTAGGGAATGAGCAGTTCTTC. This codes for CASSEFQGPRVGNEQFF. The V call is TRBV2, the J call TRBJ2-1; tentatively, D is TRBD1 (6 bases). V gave up 2 bases and J gave up 7 bases, with 21 bases separating them. The CDR3 runs to 17 residues. The germline V gene encodes CDR1 SNHLY and CDR2 FYNNEI.

The chain links TRBV27 to TRBJ2-2; no clear D gene. CDR3 length equals 15 residues. In germline, CDR1 is MNHEY, CDR2 SMNVEV (reference sequence). Trimming took off 5 bases at V and 1 base at J, with 11 bases between the two ends. CDR3 in amino acids: CASSPYAENTGELFF. The CDR3 nucleotides are TGTGCCAGCAGTCCTTACGCGGAGAACACCGGGGAGCTGTTTTTT.

The CDR3 DNA reads as TGCGCCAGCAGCCCCTTGAACAGGGGCGAGCAGTACTTC. It encodes CASSPLNRGEQYF. The V gene is TRBV5-1, the J gene TRBJ2-7; 7 positions agree with TRBD1. The CDR3 is 13 amino acids. Per the germline V gene, CDR1 is SGHRS and CDR2 is YFSETQ. V was clipped by 4 bases and J by 6 bases; unmatched bases: 7.

The count of this clone is one. The chain uses TRBV20-1 and TRBJ1-2; maybe TRBD1 (6 bases). Germline assignment: CDR1 DFQATT and CDR2 SNEGSKA (reference sequence). The CDR3 runs to 15 residues. V dropped 3 bases and J dropped 4 bases, with 18 bases sitting between them. The CDR3 coding sequence is TGCAGTGCTAGTCTCGTTCAACAGGGCCCCTATGGCTACACCTTC. This sequence encodes CSASLVQQGPYGYTF.

V is TRBV6-1 and J is TRBJ2-7; 9 nucleotides agree with TRBD2. Per the germline V gene, CDR1 is MNHNS and CDR2 is SASEGT. V was pared by 1 base and J by 2 bases, with 3 bases of the junction left unmatched. This CDR3 has 15 residues. The CDR3 DNA reads TGTGCCAGCAGTGAAGGTTGGACTAGCGCCTACGAGCAGTACTTC. Translating gives CASSEGWTSAYEQYF.

The rearrangement uses TRBV30 and TRBJ1-2; D unresolved. CDR1 GTSNPN and CDR2 SVGIG come from the germline V gene (reference sequence). The CDR3 totals 11 residues. The V end was cut by 1 base, the J end by 8 bases, with 8 bases between. CDR3 protein: CAWSGGYGYTF. CDR3 sequence (DNA): TGTGCCTGGAGTGGAGGGTACGGCTACACCTTC.

The V and J genes are TRBV12-3 or TRBV12-4 and TRBJ1-1; no clear D gene. The CDR3 spans 11 residues. V lost 3 bases and J lost 7, with 6 bases in between. The DNA of the CDR3 is TGTGCCAGCAGTTTGAGACTTGAAGCTTTCTTT. Protein: CASSLRLEAFF.

This chain uses TRBV5-1 with TRBJ2-6, with 7 nucleotides matching TRBD2. Germline V gives CDR1 SGHRS, CDR2 YFSETQ. This CDR3 comprises 18 residues. The ends lost 2 bases at V and 0 bases at J; junction bases unmatched: 8. The CDR3 DNA follows: TGCGCCAGCAGCTTTCGCAGCGGGGATGTCTCTGGGGCCAACGTCCTGACTTTC. This codes for CASSFRSGDVSGANVLTF.

With respect to this clone: The same CDR3 also results from other DNA sequences found in this sample. The gene calls are TRBV27 and TRBJ1-2; 8 bases agree with TRBD1. This CDR3 region has 12 residues. The V gene's germline CDR1 is MNHEY and CDR2 SMNVEV (reference sequence). Trimming cost V 8 bases and J 8 bases; bases outside gene matches: 7. The CDR3 protein is CASRTGGYGYTF. As DNA, the CDR3 is TGTGCCAGCCGCACAGGGGGTTACGGCTACACCTTC.

CDR3 sequence (DNA): TGCGCCAGCAGCTTCTCCCCTAGCGGGGGGCCCTCCTACGAGCAGTACTTC. Its protein is CASSFSPSGGPSYEQYF. J is TRBJ2-7 and V is TRBV5-1; TRBD2 matches at 11 bases. Germline loops: CDR1 SGHRS, CDR2 YFSETQ. CDR3 size: 17 residues. With V trimmed by 2 bases and J by 0 bases, 7 bases remained unmatched.

V gene TRBV7-2 combines with J gene TRBJ1-6, with 10 bases fitting TRBD1. CDR1 SGHTA and CDR2 FQGNSA come from the germline V gene. V trimming: 2 bases; J trimming: 10 bases; junction bases outside the gene matches: 2. There are 14 residues in the CDR3. The CDR3, as DNA: TGTGCCAGCAGCTTAAAGACAGGGGGCTCACCCCTCCACTTT. Its protein product is CASSLKTGGSPLHF.

The rearrangement uses TRBV20-1 and TRBJ1-3; D not certain. V was cut by 0 bases and J by 6 bases, with 3 bases left in between. This CDR3 comprises 11 residues. CDR1 DFQATT and CDR2 SNEGSKA come from the germline V gene (reference sequence). CDR3 coding DNA: TGCAGTGCTAGAGATCAAAACACCATATATTTT. Its protein is CSARDQNTIYF.

This chain joins TRBV28 and TRBJ2-7; 7 bases line up with TRBD1. V was pared by 4 bases and J by 4 bases, with 13 bases of the junction left unmatched. Germline values: CDR1 MDHEN, CDR2 SYDVKM. The CDR3 contains 16 residues. The CDR3 sequence: CASSSPLGGARYEQYF. CDR3 nucleotides: TGTGCCAGCAGTTCCCCCCTAGGGGGCGCGAGATACGAGCAGTACTTC.

The CDR3 sequence is CASSPQVTVDYGYTF. In DNA, the CDR3 is TGTGCCAGCTCACCCCAGGTAACGGTGGACTATGGCTACACCTTC. The chain employs TRBV18 and TRBJ1-2; D is uncertain. V lost 3 bases and J lost 3, with 14 bases in between. Germline V gene lookup returns CDR1 KGHSH and CDR2 LQKENI. The CDR3 consists of 15 residues.

The chain is built from TRBV7-2 and TRBJ2-7; 11 bases align to TRBD1. V lost 5 bases, J lost 7 bases, and 16 bases stayed unmatched. The CDR3 covers 17 residues. CDR1 and CDR2 from the germline V gene are SGHTA and FQGNSA. In DNA form, the CDR3 reads TGTGCCAGCAGCCACAGGGGGGCCGGGACAGGGGGAAATGAGCAGTACTTC. Its translation is CASSHRGAGTGGNEQYF.

The chain joins TRBV12-5 to TRBJ1-6, with TRBD1 matching 7 bases. The CDR3 is 14 amino acids. Germline V CDR1 and CDR2: LGHNT, FRNRAP. J lost 7 bases, V lost 5 bases, and 5 bases had no gene match. CDR3 sequence reads: CASGVWDRNSPLHF. The CDR3, as DNA: TGTGCTAGTGGTGTTTGGGACAGAAATTCACCCCTCCACTTT. The full variable domain, rest sourced from reference TRBV12-5 and TRBJ1-6, is DARVTQTPRHKVTEMGQEVTMRCQPILGHNTVFWYRQTMMQGLELLAYFRNRAPLDDSGMPKDRFSAEMPDATLATLKIQPSEPRDSAVYFCASGVWDRNSPLHFGNGTRLTVT.

This rearrangement joins TRBV6-6 to TRBJ1-5; D ambiguous. The CDR3 length is 15 residues. V was cut by 0 bases and J by 5 bases, with 11 bases left in between. Germline values: CDR1 MNHNY, CDR2 SVGAGI (reference sequence). The CDR3 DNA reads TGTGCCAGCAGTTACTCGACCGGGTACGATCAGCCCCAGCATTTT. Translating it yields CASSYSTGYDQPQHF.

This clone was detected only once. The chain is built from TRBV11-2 and TRBJ2-7, with 9 positions matching TRBD1. The V gene end was trimmed by 4 bases and the J gene end by 5 bases; junction bases not matched to a gene: 9. The CDR3 has 15 amino acids. Germline V lookup: CDR1 SGHAT, CDR2 FQNNGV. In DNA form, the CDR3 reads TGTGCCAGCAGCTCAGCCTGGGACAGGGTGAACGAGCAGTACTTC. This gives the protein CASSSAWDRVNEQYF.